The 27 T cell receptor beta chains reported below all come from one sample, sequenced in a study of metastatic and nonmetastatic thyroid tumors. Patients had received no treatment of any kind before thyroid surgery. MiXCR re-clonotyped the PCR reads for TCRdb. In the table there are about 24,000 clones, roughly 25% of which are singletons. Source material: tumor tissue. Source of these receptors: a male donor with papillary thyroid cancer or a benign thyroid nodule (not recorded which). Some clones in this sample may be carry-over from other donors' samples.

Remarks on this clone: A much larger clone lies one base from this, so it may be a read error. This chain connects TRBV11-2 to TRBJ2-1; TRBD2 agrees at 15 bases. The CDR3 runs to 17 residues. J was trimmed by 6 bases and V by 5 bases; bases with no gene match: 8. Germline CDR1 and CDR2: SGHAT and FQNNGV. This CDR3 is CASSATWGLAGGNEQFF. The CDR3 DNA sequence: TGTGCCAGCAGCGCAACTTGGGGACTAGCGGGAGGCAATGAGCAGTTCTTC.

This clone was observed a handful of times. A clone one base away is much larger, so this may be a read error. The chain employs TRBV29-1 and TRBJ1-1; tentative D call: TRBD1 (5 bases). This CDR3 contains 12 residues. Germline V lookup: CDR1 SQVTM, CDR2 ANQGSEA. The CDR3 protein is CSVEVWGTEDFF. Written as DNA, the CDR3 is TGCAGCGTTGAAGTGTGGGGGACTGAAGATTTCTTT.

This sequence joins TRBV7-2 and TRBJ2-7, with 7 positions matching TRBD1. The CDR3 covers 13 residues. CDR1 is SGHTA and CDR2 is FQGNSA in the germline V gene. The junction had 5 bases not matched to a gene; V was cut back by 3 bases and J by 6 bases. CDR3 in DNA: TGTGCCAGCAGCTTGTACAGGGGTCGCGAGCAGTACTTC. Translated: CASSLYRGREQYF.

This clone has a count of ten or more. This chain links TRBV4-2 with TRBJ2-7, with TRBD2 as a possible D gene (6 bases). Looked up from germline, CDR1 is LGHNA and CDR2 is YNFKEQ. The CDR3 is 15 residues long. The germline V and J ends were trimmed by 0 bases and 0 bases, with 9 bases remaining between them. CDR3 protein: CASSQDGGDSYEQYF. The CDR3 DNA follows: TGTGCCAGCAGCCAAGACGGGGGTGACTCCTACGAGCAGTACTTC.

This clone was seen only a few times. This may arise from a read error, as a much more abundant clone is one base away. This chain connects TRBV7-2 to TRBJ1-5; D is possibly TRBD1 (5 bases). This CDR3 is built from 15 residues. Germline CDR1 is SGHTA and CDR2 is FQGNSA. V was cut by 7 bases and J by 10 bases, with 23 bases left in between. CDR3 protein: CASTLTLGGGHPQHF. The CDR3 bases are TGTGCCAGCACCTTGACCCTGGGCGGGGGTCATCCCCAGCATTTT.

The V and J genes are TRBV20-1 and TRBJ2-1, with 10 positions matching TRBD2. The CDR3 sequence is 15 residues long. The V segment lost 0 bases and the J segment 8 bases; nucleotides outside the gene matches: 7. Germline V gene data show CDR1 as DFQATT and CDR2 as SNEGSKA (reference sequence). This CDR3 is CSARDLAGDGDEQFF. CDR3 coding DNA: TGCAGTGCTAGAGATCTAGCGGGAGATGGCGATGAGCAGTTCTTC.

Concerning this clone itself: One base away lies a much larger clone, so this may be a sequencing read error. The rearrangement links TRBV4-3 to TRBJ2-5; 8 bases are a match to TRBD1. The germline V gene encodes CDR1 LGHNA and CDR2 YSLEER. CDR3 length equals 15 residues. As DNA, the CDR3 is TGCGCCAGCAACCAAGATCCAGGGGGCAGGGAGACCCAGTACTTC. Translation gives CASNQDPGGRETQYF.

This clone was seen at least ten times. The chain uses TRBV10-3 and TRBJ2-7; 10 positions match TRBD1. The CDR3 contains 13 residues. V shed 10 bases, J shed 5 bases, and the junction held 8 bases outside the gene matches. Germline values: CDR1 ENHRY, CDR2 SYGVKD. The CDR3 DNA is TGTGCCACCACGGGACAGGGGTTAAACGAGCAGTACTTC. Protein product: CATTGQGLNEQYF.

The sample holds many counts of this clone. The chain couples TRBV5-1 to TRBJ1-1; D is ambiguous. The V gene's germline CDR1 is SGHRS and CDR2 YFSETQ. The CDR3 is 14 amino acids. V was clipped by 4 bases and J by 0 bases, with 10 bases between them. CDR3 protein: CASSPRTMNTEAFF. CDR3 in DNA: TGCGCCAGCAGCCCACGGACCATGAACACTGAAGCTTTCTTT. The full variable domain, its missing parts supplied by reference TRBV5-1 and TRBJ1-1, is KAGVTQTPRYLIKTRGQQVTLSCSPISGHRSVSWYQQTPGQGLQFLFEYFSETQRNKGNFPGRFSGRQFSNSRSEMNVSTLELGDSALYLCASSPRTMNTEAFFGQGTRLTVV.

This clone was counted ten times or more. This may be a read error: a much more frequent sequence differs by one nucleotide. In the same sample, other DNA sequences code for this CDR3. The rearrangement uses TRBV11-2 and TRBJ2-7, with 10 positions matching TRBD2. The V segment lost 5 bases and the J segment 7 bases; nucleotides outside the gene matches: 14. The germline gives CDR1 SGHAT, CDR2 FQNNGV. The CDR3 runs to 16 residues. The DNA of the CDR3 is TGTGCCAGCAGCCCCGTTGGTCTAGCGGGAGAAGGGGAGCAGTACTTC. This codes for CASSPVGLAGEGEQYF.

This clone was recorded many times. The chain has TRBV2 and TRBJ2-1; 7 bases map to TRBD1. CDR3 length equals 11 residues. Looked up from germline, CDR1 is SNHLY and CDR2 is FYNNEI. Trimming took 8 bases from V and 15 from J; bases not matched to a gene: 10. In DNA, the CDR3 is TGTGCCAGCTCGGCTAGACAGGGTCCGTTCTTC. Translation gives CASSARQGPFF.

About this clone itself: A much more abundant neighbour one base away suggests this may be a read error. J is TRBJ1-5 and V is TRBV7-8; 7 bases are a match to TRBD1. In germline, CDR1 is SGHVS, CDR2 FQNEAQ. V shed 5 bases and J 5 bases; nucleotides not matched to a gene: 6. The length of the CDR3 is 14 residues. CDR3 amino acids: CASSEGQFYQPQHF. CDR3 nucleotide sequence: TGTGCCAGCAGCGAGGGACAGTTCTATCAGCCCCAGCATTTT.

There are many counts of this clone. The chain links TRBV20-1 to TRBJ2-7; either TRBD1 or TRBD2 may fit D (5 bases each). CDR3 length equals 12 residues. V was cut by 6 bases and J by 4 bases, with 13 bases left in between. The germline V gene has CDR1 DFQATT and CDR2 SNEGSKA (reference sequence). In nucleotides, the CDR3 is TGCAGTGCCGGGACCTCCGGGTACGAGCAGTACTTC. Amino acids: CSAGTSGYEQYF.

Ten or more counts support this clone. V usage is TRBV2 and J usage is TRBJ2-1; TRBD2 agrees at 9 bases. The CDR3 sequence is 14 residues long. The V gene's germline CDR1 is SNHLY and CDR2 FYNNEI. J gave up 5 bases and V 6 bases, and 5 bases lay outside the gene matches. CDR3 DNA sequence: TGTGCCAGCAGGTTGACTAGCGGTAACAATGAGCAGTTCTTC. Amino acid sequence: CASRLTSGNNEQFF.

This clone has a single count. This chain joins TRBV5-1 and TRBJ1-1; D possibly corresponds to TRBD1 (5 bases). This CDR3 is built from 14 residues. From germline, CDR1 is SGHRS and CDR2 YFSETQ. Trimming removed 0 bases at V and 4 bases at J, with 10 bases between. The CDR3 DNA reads TGCGCCAGCAGCTTGGTAGGGAGGGGCACTGAAGCTTTCTTT. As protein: CASSLVGRGTEAFF.

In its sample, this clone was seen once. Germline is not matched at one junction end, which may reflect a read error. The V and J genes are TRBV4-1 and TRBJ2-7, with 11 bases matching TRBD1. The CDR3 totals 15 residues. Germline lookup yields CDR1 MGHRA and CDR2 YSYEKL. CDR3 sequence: CAISAGQGEGYEQYF. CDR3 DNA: TGCGCCATCAGCGCGGGACAGGGGGAAGGGTACGAGCAGTACTTC.

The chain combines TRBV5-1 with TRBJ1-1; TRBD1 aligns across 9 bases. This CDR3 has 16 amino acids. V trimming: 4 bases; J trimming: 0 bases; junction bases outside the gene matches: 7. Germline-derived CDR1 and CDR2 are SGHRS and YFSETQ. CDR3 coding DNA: TGCGCCAGCAGCCGTGCCGGGACAGGGATGAACACTGAAGCTTTCTTT. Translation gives CASSRAGTGMNTEAFF.

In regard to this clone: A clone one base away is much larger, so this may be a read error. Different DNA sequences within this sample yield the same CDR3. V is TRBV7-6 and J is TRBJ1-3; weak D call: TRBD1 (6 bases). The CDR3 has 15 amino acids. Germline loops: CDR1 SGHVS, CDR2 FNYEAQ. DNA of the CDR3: TGCGCCAGCAGCTCGCAACCGGGACAAGGAAACACCATATATTTT. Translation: CASSSQPGQGNTIYF.

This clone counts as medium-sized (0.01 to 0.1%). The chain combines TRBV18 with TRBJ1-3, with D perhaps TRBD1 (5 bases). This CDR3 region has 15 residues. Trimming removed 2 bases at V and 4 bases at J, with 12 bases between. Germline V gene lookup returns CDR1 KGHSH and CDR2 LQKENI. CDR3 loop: CASSPGPGPGNTIYF. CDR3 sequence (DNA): TGTGCCAGCTCACCAGGCCCAGGGCCAGGAAACACCATATATTTT.

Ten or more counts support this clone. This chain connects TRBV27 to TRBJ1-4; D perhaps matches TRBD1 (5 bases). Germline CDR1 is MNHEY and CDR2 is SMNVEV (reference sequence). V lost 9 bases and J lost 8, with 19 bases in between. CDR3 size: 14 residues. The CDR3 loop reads CASSAGTLIEKLFF. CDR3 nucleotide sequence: TGTGCCAGTTCTGCCGGGACTTTGATCGAAAAACTGTTTTTT.

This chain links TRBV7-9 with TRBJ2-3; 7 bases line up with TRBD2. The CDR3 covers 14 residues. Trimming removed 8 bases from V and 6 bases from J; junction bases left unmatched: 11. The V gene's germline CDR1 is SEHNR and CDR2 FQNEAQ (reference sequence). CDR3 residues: CASPGEGGGDTQYF. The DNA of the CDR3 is TGTGCCAGCCCGGGGGAGGGCGGTGGTGATACGCAGTATTTT.

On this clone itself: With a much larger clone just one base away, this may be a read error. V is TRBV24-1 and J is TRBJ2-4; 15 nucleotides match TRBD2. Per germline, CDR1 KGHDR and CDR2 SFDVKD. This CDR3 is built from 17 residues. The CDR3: CTTSDSGLAGGSDIQYF. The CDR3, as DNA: TGTACCACCAGTGATTCGGGACTAGCGGGAGGCTCGGACATTCAGTACTTC.

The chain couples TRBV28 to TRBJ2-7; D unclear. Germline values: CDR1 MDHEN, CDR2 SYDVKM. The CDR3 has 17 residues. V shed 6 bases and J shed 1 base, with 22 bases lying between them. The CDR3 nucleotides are TGTGCCAGCAGCCCCTTCATCCTGGCGAGAGGATCCTACGAGCAGTACTTC. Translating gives CASSPFILARGSYEQYF.

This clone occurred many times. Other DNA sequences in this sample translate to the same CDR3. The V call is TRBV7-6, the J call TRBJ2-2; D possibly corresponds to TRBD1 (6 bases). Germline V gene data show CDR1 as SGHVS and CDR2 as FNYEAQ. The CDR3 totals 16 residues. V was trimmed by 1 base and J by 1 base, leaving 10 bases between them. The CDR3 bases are TGTGCCAGCAGCTTAGGGTGGGGGCGGAACACCGGGGAGCTGTTTTTT. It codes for CASSLGWGRNTGELFF.

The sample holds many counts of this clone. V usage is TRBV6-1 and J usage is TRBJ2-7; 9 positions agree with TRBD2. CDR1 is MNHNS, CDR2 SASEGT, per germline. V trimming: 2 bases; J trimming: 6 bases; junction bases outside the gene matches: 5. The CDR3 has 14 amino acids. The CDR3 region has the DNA TGTGCCAGCAGTGAATTAGCGGGAGAAATCGAGCAGTACTTC. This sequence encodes CASSELAGEIEQYF.

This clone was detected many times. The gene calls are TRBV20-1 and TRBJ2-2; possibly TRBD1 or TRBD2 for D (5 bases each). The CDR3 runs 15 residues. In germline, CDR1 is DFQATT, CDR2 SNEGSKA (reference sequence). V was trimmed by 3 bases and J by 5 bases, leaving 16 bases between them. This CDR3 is CSARAPGRGTGELFF. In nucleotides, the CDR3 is TGCAGTGCTAGGGCCCCAGGGAGAGGGACCGGGGAGCTGTTTTTT.

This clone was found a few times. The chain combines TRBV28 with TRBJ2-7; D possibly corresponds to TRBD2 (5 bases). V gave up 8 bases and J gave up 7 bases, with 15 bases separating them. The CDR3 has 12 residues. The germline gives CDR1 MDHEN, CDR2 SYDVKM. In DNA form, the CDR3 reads TGTGCCAGCGAGGGTGAGCGGATGGAGCAGTACTTC. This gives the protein CASEGERMEQYF.